Listed here are 16 T cell receptor beta chains from one sample, sequenced in a study of cytomegalovirus exposure and HLA in healthy donors. The PCR ran on 60 Vbeta and 13 Jbeta primers. Only in-frame clones appear in the TCRdb table, and some are missing; sequencing was by immunoSEQ multiplex PCR. The sample yields some 210,000 clones, approximately 87% seen once. The source material was PBMCs. The receptor source for this set is a man aged 25-45 years in good health and CMV-seronegative.

The V call is TRBV5-1, the J call TRBJ1-2, with TRBD1 identical over 7 bases. With 2 bases clipped from V and 4 bases from J, the junction kept 2 bases outside the gene matches. CDR3 size: 13 residues. In germline, CDR1 is SGHRS, CDR2 YFSETQ. The CDR3 here is CASSFDRAYGYTF. The CDR3 DNA reads as TGCGCCAGCAGCTTTGACAGGGCCTATGGCTACACCTTC.

J is TRBJ1-5 and V is TRBV6-5, with D tentatively TRBD1 (6 bases). Germline lookup yields CDR1 MNHEY and CDR2 SVGAGI. V was clipped by 7 bases and J by 0 bases, with 10 bases between them. The CDR3 runs 14 residues. The CDR3: CASKQGNSNQPQHF. The CDR3, as DNA: TGTGCCAGCAAACAGGGCAATAGCAATCAGCCCCAGCATTTT.

The chain employs TRBV7-9 and TRBJ2-3, with D maybe TRBD1 (6 bases). This CDR3 spans 12 amino acids. The ends were cut back, 8 bases at V and 2 bases at J, with 8 bases in the middle. Germline V CDR1 and CDR2: SEHNR, FQNEAQ (reference sequence). CDR3 bases: TGTGCCAGCGGACAGCACACAGATACGCAGTATTTT. Amino acids: CASGQHTDTQYF.

The V and J genes are TRBV27 and TRBJ1-2; D is possibly TRBD1 (5 bases). Germline V lookup: CDR1 MNHEY, CDR2 SMNVEV (reference sequence). The CDR3 is made up of 13 amino acids. V lost 3 bases and J 7 bases, leaving 12 bases between the germline ends. CDR3 sequence: CASSFQGLGGYTF. As DNA, the CDR3 is TGTGCCAGCAGTTTCCAGGGTTTGGGTGGCTACACCTTC.

The rearrangement joins TRBV28 to TRBJ2-2, with 10 bases identical to TRBD2. This CDR3 contains 14 residues. The J segment lost 7 bases and the V segment lost 11 bases, leaving 10 bases of the junction unmatched. Germline CDR1 and CDR2: MDHEN and SYDVKM. CDR3 in DNA: TGTGCCTTACGAGCGGGGGGGTTCAGCGGGGAGCTGTTTTTT. Protein sequence: CALRAGGFSGELFF.

V and J are TRBV7-2 and TRBJ2-7, with D perhaps matching TRBD1 (6 bases). This CDR3 has 13 amino acids. V lost 2 bases and J 3 bases, leaving 8 bases between the germline ends. Germline values: CDR1 SGHTA, CDR2 FQGNSA. The CDR3 reads CASSLRDNYEQYF. Here the CDR3 DNA reads TGTGCCAGCAGCTTACGGGACAACTACGAGCAGTACTTC.

The chain links TRBV19 to TRBJ2-7; 7 bases align to TRBD1. CDR3 length: 15 amino acids. Trimming cost V 4 bases and J 0 bases; bases outside gene matches: 6. Germline CDR1 reads LNHDA; CDR2 reads SQIVND (reference sequence). The CDR3 nucleotides read TGTGCCAGTAGTAGTGACAGGGCCTACTCCTACGAGCAGTACTTC. Its protein is CASSSDRAYSYEQYF. Variable domain in full (rest from reference TRBV19 and TRBJ2-7): DGGITQSPKYLFRKEGQNVTLSCEQNLNHDAMYWYRQDPGQGLRLIYYSQIVNDFQKGDIAEGYSVSREKKESFPLTVTSAQKNPTAFYLCASSSDRAYSYEQYFGPGTRLTVT.

The chain joins TRBV10-3 to TRBJ2-1; D perhaps matches TRBD2 (5 bases). Looked up from germline, CDR1 is ENHRY and CDR2 is SYGVKD. V shed 4 bases and J shed 2 bases, with 15 bases lying between them. The CDR3 contains 16 residues. CDR3 loop: CAISGPVAPTYNEQFF. CDR3 sequence (DNA): TGTGCCATCAGTGGCCCGGTAGCGCCCACCTACAATGAGCAGTTCTTC.

The chain employs TRBV7-2 and TRBJ1-5; no clear D. Trimming took 4 bases from V and 7 from J, leaving 14 bases between them. The CDR3 has 14 residues. Germline CDR1 and CDR2: SGHTA and FQGNSA. The CDR3 is CASSSPPNEQPQHF. The CDR3 DNA reads as TGTGCCAGCAGCTCCCCCCCGAACGAGCAGCCCCAGCATTTT.

This chain links TRBV30 with TRBJ1-4, with 9 bases fitting TRBD1. This CDR3 has 14 residues. Losses at the gene ends were 5 bases for V and 6 bases for J; bases not matched to a gene: 7. Germline values: CDR1 GTSNPN, CDR2 SVGIG (reference sequence). In DNA, the CDR3 is TGTGCCTGGGGGGACAGGGTAGGAGATGAAAAACTGTTTTTT. Translated, it gives CAWGDRVGDEKLFF. Based on the CDR3 plus reference TRBV30 and TRBJ1-4, the full variable domain is SQTIHQWPATLVQPVGSPLSLECTVEGTSNPNLYWYRQAAGRGLQLLFYSVGIGQISSEVPQNLSASRPQDRQFILSSKKLLLSDSGFYLCAWGDRVGDEKLFFGSGTQLSVL.

This rearrangement joins TRBV7-2 to TRBJ1-1, with D possibly matching TRBD1 (6 bases). From germline, CDR1 is SGHTA and CDR2 FQGNSA. Trimming took off 1 base at V and 11 bases at J, with 20 bases between the two ends. The CDR3 is 15 residues long. The CDR3 coding sequence is TGTGCCAGCAGCTTAGTTCGAGGGGGACGGGACGGGGCTTTCTTT. The encoded protein is CASSLVRGGRDGAFF.

This chain uses TRBV5-6 with TRBJ1-2, with a weak D call TRBD1 (6 bases). V lost 4 bases and J lost 4, with 11 bases in between. CDR3 length: 13 residues. Germline loops: CDR1 SGHDT, CDR2 YYEEEE. In DNA form, the CDR3 reads TGTGCCAGCAGCCCGCAGGGGACCTATGGCTACACCTTC. This sequence encodes CASSPQGTYGYTF. The complete variable domain, with remaining parts taken from reference TRBV5-6 and TRBJ1-2, reads DAGVTQSPTHLIKTRGQQVTLRCSPKSGHDTVSWYQQALGQGPQFIFQYYEEEERQRGNFPDRFSGHQFPNYSSELNVNALLLGDSALYLCASSPQGTYGYTFGSGTRLTVV.

The J gene is TRBJ1-2, the V gene TRBV6-5; TRBD1 matches at 8 bases. After removal of 6 bases from V and 5 bases from J, the junction contained 5 bases not matched to a gene. Germline-derived CDR1 and CDR2 are MNHEY and SVGAGI. This CDR3 region has 13 residues. CDR3 residues: CASSRNRGYGYTF. CDR3 DNA sequence: TGTGCCAGCAGCAGAAACAGGGGGTATGGCTACACCTTC.

Concerning this clone itself: The sample has other DNA sequences that encode this CDR3 too. The V call is TRBV6-5, the J call TRBJ2-2; D is unclear. The V gene's germline CDR1 is MNHEY and CDR2 SVGAGI. The ends were cut back, 3 bases at V and 3 bases at J, with 5 bases in the middle. The CDR3 has 13 amino acids. The CDR3 loop is CASSYRDTGELFF. As DNA, the CDR3 is TGTGCCAGCAGTTATCGGGACACCGGGGAGCTGTTTTTT.

This clone was recorded only once. The gene calls are TRBV11-3 and TRBJ2-2; TRBD1 aligns across 10 bases. The CDR3 length is 16 residues. Germline V lookup: CDR1 SGHNT, CDR2 YENEEA. J was trimmed by 4 bases and V by 5 bases; bases with no gene match: 7. CDR3 sequence (DNA): TGTGCCAGCAGCGTGCGACAGGGGGCGGGCACCGGGGAGCTGTTTTTT. Amino acid sequence: CASSVRQGAGTGELFF. Full variable domain (missing parts from reference TRBV11-3 and TRBJ2-2): EAGVVQSPRYKIIEKKQPVAFWCNPISGHNTLYWYLQNLGQGPELLIRYENEEAVDDSQLPKDRFSAERLKGVDSTLKIQPAELGDSAVYLCASSVRQGAGTGELFFGEGSRLTVL.

The V and J genes are TRBV7-2 and TRBJ1-3; D uncertain. The germline V gene encodes CDR1 SGHTA and CDR2 FQGNSA. CDR3 length equals 15 residues. V was clipped by 6 bases and J by 3 bases, with 15 bases between them. The CDR3, as DNA: TGTGCCAGCAGACCAGGCCTCGGGATTGGAAACACCATATATTTT. As protein: CASRPGLGIGNTIYF.